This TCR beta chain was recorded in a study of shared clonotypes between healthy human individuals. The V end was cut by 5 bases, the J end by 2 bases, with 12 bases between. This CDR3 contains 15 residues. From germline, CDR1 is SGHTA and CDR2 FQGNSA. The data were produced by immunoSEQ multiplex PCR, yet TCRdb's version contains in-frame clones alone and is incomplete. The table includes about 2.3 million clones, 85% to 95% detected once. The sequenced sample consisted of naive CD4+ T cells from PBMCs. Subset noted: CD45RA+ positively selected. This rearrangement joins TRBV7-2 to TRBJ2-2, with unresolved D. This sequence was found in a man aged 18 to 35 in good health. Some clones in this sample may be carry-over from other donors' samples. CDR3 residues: CASSRTVSNTGELFF. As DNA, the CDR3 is TGTGCCAGCAGCCGGACGGTTTCTAACACCGGGGAGCTGTTTTTT. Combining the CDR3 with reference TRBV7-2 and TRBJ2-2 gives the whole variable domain GAGVSQSPSNKVTEKGKDVELRCDPISGHTALYWYRQSLGQGLEFLIYFQGNSAPDKSGLPSDRFSAERTGGSVSTLTIQRTQQEDSAVYLCASSRTVSNTGELFFGEGSRLTVL.